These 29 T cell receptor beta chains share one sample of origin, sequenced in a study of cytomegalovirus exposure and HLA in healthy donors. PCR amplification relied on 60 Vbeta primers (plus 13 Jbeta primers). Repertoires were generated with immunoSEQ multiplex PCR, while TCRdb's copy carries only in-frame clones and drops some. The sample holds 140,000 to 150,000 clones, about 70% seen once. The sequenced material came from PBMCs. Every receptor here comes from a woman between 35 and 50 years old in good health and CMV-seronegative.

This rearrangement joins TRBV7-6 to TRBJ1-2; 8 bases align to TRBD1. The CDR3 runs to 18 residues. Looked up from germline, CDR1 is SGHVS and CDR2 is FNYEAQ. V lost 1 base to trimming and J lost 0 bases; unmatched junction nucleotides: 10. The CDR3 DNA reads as TGTGCCAGCAGCTTAGGCCGTGGCGGACAGGGAGCTAACTATGGCTACACCTTC. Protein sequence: CASSLGRGGQGANYGYTF.

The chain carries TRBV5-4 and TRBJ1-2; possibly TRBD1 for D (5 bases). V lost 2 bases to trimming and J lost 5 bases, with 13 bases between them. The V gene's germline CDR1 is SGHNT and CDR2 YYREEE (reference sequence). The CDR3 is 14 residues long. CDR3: CASSLPGLLYGYTF. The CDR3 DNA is TGTGCCAGCAGCTTACCAGGGTTACTTTATGGCTACACCTTC.

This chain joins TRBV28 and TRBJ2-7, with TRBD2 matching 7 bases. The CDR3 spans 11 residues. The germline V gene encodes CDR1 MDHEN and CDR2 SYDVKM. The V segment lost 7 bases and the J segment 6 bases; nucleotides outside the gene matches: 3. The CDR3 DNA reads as TGTGCCAGCACCTGGGGGGGCGAGCAGTACTTC. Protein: CASTWGGEQYF.

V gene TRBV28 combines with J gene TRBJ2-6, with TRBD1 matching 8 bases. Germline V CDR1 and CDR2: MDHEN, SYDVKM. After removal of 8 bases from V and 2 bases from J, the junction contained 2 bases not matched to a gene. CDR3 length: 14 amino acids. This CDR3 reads CASATGAGANVLTF. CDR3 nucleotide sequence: TGTGCCAGCGCGACAGGGGCTGGGGCCAACGTCCTGACTTTC.

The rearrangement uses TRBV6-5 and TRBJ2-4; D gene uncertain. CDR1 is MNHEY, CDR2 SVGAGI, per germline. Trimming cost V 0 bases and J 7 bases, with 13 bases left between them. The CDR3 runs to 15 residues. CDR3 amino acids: CASSYSRLLRNIQYF. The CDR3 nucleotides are TGTGCCAGCAGTTACTCGAGGCTATTGAGGAACATTCAGTACTTC.

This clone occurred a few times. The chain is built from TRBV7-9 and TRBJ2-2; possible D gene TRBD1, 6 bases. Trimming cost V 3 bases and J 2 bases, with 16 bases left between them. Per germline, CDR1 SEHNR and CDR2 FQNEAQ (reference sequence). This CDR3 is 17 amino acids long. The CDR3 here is CASSFRTDLENTGELFF. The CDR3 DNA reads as TGTGCCAGCAGCTTTCGGACAGATCTCGAAAACACCGGGGAGCTGTTTTTT.

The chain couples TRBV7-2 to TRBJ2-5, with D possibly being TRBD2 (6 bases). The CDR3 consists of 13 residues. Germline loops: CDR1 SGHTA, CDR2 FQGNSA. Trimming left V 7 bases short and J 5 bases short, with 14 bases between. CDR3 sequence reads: CASTRGGQETQYF. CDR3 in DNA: TGTGCCAGCACCCGGGGAGGCCAGGAGACCCAGTACTTC. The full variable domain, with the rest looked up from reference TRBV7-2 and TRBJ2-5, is GAGVSQSPSNKVTEKGKDVELRCDPISGHTALYWYRQSLGQGLEFLIYFQGNSAPDKSGLPSDRFSAERTGGSVSTLTIQRTQQEDSAVYLCASTRGGQETQYFGPGTRLLVL.

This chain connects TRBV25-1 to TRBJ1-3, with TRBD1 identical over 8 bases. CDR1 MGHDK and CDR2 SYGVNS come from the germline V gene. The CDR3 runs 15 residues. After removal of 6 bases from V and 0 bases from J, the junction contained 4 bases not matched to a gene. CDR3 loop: CASRNRGASGNTIYF. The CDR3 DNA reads TGTGCCAGCAGGAACAGGGGGGCCTCTGGAAACACCATATATTTT.

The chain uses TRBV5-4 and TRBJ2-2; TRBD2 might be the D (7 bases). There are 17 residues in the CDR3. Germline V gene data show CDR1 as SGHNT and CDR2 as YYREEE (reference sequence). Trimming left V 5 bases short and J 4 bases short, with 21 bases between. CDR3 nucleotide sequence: TGTGCCAGCAGTTCGTCCCCGGGGGGCGCCGGCACCGGGGAGCTGTTTTTT. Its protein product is CASSSSPGGAGTGELFF.

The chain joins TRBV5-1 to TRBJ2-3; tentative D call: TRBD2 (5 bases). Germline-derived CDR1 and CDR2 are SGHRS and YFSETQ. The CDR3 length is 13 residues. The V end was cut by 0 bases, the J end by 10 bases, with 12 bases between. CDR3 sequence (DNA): TGCGCCAGCAGCTTGGCCGGGGTTAAAGCGCAGTATTTT. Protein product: CASSLAGVKAQYF.

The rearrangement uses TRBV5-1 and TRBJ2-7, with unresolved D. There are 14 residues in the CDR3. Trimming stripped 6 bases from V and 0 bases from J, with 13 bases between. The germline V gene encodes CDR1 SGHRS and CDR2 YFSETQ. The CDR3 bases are TGCGCCAGCACCTCGGTCGCTAGCTCCTACGAGCAGTACTTC. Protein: CASTSVASSYEQYF.

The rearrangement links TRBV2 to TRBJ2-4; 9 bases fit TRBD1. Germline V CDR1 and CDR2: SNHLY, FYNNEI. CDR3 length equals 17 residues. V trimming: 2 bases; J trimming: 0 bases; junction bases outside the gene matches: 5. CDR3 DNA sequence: TGTGCCAGCAGTGAATCCCGACAGGGGGTAGCCAAAAACATTCAGTACTTC. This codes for CASSESRQGVAKNIQYF. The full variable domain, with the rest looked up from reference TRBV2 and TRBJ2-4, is EPEVTQTPSHQVTQMGQEVILRCVPISNHLYFYWYRQILGQKVEFLVSFYNNEISEKSEIFDDQFSVERPDGSNFTLKIRSTKLEDSAMYFCASSESRQGVAKNIQYFGAGTRLSVL.

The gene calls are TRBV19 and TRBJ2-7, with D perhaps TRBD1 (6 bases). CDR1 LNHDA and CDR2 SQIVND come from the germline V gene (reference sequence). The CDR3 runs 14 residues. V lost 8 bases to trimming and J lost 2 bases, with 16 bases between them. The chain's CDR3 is CASGGTGHTYEQYF. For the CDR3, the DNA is TGTGCCAGTGGGGGTACGGGACACACCTACGAGCAGTACTTC.

CDR3 coding DNA: TGCAGCGTTGGTAGAGGGCTAGTAGATACGCAGTATTTT. Translated, it gives CSVGRGLVDTQYF. The V and J genes are TRBV29-1 and TRBJ2-3, with a possible D match to TRBD2 (5 bases). Deletions cut 4 bases from V and 5 bases from J, with 13 bases between. From germline, CDR1 is SQVTM and CDR2 ANQGSEA. CDR3 length: 13 residues.

The CDR3 DNA is TGTGCCAGCAGCTTATCCCTAAGGGAGAGAGCAGCCTCTTGGAATGAGCAGTTCTTC. Translating it yields CASSLSLRERAASWNEQFF. The chain uses TRBV7-6 and TRBJ2-1; D perhaps matches TRBD2 (5 bases). Germline assignment: CDR1 SGHVS and CDR2 FNYEAQ. The germline V and J ends were trimmed by 2 bases and 7 bases, with 27 bases remaining between them. The CDR3 runs to 19 residues.

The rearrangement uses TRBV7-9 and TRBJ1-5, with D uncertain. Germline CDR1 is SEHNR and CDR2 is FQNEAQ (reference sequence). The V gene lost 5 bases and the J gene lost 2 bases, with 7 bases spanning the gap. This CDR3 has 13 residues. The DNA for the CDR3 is TGTGCCAGCAGCAACAGAGGCAATCAGCCCCAGCATTTT. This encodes CASSNRGNQPQHF.

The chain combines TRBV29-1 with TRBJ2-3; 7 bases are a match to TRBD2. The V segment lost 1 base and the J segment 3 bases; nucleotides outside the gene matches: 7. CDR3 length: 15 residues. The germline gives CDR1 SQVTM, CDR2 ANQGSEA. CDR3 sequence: CSVEVGLADTDTQYF. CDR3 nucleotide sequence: TGCAGCGTTGAAGTCGGTCTAGCGGATACAGATACGCAGTATTTT.

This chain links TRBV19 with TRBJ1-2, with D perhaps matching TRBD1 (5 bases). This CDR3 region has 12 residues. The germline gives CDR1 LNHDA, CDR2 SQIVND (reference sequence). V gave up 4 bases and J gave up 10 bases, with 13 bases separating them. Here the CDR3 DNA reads TGTGCCAGTAGTACTCAGGGAGGGGACTACACCTTC. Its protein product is CASSTQGGDYTF.

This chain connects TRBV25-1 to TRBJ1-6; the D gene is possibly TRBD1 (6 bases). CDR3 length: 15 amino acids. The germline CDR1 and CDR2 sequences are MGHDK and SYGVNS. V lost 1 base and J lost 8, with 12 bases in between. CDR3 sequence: CASSESHRADSPLHF. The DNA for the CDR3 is TGTGCCAGCAGTGAATCGCACAGGGCTGATTCACCCCTCCACTTT.

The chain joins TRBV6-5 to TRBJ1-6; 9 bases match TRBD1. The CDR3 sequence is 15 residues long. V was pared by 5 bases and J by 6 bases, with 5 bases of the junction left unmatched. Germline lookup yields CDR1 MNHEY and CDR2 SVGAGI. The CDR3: CASSGLGQGNSPLHF. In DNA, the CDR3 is TGTGCCAGCAGTGGGTTGGGACAGGGTAATTCACCCCTCCACTTT.

The CDR3 bases are TGTGCCAGCTCACGAGGACAGGGCCAATCCTACGAGCAGTACTTC. It encodes CASSRGQGQSYEQYF. The chain uses TRBV18 and TRBJ2-7, with 8 bases identical to TRBD1. Trimming at V came to 4 bases and at J to 1 base, leaving 6 bases not matched to a gene. The CDR3 is 15 residues long. CDR1 is KGHSH and CDR2 is LQKENI in the germline V gene.

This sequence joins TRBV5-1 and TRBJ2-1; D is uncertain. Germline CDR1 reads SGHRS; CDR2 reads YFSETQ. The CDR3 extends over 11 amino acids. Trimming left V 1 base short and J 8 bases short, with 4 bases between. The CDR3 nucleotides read TGCGCCAGCAGCTTGTCGTATGAGCAGTTCTTC. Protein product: CASSLSYEQFF.

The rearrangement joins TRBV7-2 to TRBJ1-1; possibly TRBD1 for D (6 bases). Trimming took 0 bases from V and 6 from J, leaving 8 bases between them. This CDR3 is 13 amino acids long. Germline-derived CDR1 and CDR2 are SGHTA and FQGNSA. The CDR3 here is CASSLAGAPEAFF. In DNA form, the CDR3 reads TGTGCCAGCAGCTTAGCGGGGGCCCCTGAAGCTTTCTTT.

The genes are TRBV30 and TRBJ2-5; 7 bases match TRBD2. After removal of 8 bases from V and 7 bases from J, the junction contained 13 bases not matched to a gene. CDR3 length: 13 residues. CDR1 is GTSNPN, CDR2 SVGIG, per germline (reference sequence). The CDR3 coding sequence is TGTGCCAACTCCGAGGGAGGGGCGGGGACCCAGTACTTC. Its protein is CANSEGGAGTQYF.

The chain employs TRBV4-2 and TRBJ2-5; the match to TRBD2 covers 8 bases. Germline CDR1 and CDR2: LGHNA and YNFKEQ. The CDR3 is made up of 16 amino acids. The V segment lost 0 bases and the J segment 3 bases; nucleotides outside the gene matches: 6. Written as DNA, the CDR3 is TGTGCCAGCAGCCAAGACGAAGCGGGGGCAGAAGAGACCCAGTACTTC. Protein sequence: CASSQDEAGAEETQYF.

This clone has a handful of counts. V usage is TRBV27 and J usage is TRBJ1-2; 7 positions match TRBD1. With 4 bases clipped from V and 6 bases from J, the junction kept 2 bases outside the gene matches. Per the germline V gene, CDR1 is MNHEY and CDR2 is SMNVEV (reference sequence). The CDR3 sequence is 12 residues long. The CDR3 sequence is CASSSGQDGYTF. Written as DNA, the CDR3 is TGTGCCAGCAGTTCCGGACAGGATGGCTACACCTTC.

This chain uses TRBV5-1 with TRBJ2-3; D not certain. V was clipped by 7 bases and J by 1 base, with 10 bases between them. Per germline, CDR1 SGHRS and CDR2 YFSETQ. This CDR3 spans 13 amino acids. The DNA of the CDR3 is TGCGCCAGCGTACCCCCGGGCACAGATACGCAGTATTTT. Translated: CASVPPGTDTQYF.

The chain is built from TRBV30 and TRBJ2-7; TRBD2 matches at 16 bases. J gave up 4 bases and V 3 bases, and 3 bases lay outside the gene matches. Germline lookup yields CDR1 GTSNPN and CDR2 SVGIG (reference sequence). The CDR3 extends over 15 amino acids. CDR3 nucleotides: TGTGCCTGGAGGGGACTAGCGGGGGGGCAGTACGAGCAGTACTTC. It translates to CAWRGLAGGQYEQYF. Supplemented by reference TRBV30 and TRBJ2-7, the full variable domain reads SQTIHQWPATLVQPVGSPLSLECTVEGTSNPNLYWYRQAAGRGLQLLFYSVGIGQISSEVPQNLSASRPQDRQFILSSKKLLLSDSGFYLCAWRGLAGGQYEQYFGPGTRLTVT.

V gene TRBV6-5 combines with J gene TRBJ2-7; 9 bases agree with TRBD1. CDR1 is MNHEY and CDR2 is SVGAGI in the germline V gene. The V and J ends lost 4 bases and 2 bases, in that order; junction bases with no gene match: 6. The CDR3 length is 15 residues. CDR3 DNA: TGTGCCAGCAGTTCGGGACAGGGAACGGCCTACGAGCAGTACTTC. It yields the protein CASSSGQGTAYEQYF.